This is a list of T cell receptor beta chains from one sample in a study of CD8+CD57+ T cells in acquired aplastic anemia. TCRdb re-derived calls from the reads in MiXCR, one entry per CDR3 protein. The table lists about 200,000 distinct CDR3 sequences, roughly two thirds of them singletons. Sequencing was performed on sorted CD4+, CD8+, or CD8+CD57+ T cells (not recorded which) from PBMCs. The origin of the receptors is a human donor with aplastic anemia. CDR3s include the opening cysteine and the closing phenylalanine or tryptophan. D genes are given only for firm matches.

V gene: TRBV24-1; D gene: .; J gene: TRBJ2-5; CDR3 protein: CATSDPAGSETQYF
V gene: TRBV12-3/TRBV12-4; D gene: .; J gene: TRBJ2-1; CDR3 protein: CASSPDLAAGQFF
V gene: TRBV14; D gene: .; J gene: TRBJ1-5; CDR3 protein: CASSQTTGTPQHF
V gene: TRBV7-9; D gene: .; J gene: TRBJ2-7; CDR3 protein: CASSSMDYEQYF
V gene: TRBV5-1; D gene: .; J gene: TRBJ1-1; CDR3 protein: CASSLDAGSGTEAFF
V gene: TRBV12-3/TRBV12-4; D gene: .; J gene: TRBJ2-7; CDR3 protein: CASSQTRRGQYF
V gene: TRBV11-2; D gene: TRBD1; J gene: TRBJ2-7; CDR3 protein: CASSLDRARDEQYF
V gene: TRBV2; D gene: TRBD2; J gene: TRBJ2-1; CDR3 protein: CASSEVSGGANEQFF
V gene: TRBV19; D gene: TRBD2; J gene: TRBJ2-1; CDR3 protein: CASSRGGLAGGFYEQFF
V gene: TRBV7-7; D gene: TRBD2; J gene: TRBJ2-3; CDR3 protein: CASSPSGGGTDTQYF
V gene: TRBV19; D gene: .; J gene: TRBJ1-5; CDR3 protein: CASRDSDYSNQPQHF
V gene: TRBV29-1; D gene: TRBD2; J gene: TRBJ2-1; CDR3 protein: CSVVLAGSSYNEQFF
V gene: TRBV5-1; D gene: .; J gene: TRBJ2-7; CDR3 protein: CASSLVGYDEQYF
V gene: TRBV20-1; D gene: TRBD2; J gene: TRBJ2-3; CDR3 protein: CSARWTSDTQYF
V gene: TRBV7-8; D gene: .; J gene: TRBJ2-7; CDR3 protein: CASSFLTGAEYYEQYF
V gene: TRBV6-1; D gene: TRBD1; J gene: TRBJ1-5; CDR3 protein: CASLFRGSNQPQHF
V gene: TRBV10-3; D gene: TRBD1; J gene: TRBJ1-6; CDR3 protein: CAISGSRGHSPLHF
V gene: TRBV19; D gene: .; J gene: TRBJ1-3; CDR3 protein: CASSMLISSGNTIYF
V gene: TRBV10-3; D gene: .; J gene: TRBJ2-3; CDR3 protein: CAISETPSDTQYF
V gene: TRBV4-1; D gene: TRBD2; J gene: TRBJ2-3; CDR3 protein: CASSQRTSSVSDTQYF
V gene: TRBV20-1; D gene: TRBD2; J gene: TRBJ2-7; CDR3 protein: CSASGLMAGGFYEQYF
V gene: TRBV20-1; D gene: TRBD2; J gene: TRBJ2-7; CDR3 protein: CSGEGEGQYF
V gene: TRBV29-1; D gene: .; J gene: TRBJ1-2; CDR3 protein: CSVDGGGGDGYTF
V gene: TRBV24-1; D gene: TRBD1; J gene: TRBJ2-7; CDR3 protein: CATSSRGHGTGGHEQYF
V gene: TRBV5-6; D gene: .; J gene: TRBJ1-1; CDR3 protein: CASSFQGYRSNTEAFF
V gene: TRBV7-6; D gene: .; J gene: TRBJ2-7; CDR3 protein: CASSLDVDEQYF
V gene: TRBV24-1; D gene: TRBD1; J gene: TRBJ2-5; CDR3 protein: CATRTRQGRETQYF
V gene: TRBV20-1; D gene: .; J gene: TRBJ2-5; CDR3 protein: CSAGTGVGETQYF
V gene: TRBV6-5; D gene: TRBD1; J gene: TRBJ2-3; CDR3 protein: CASSYLTGGADTQYF
V gene: TRBV7-3; D gene: TRBD2; J gene: TRBJ2-1; CDR3 protein: CASSSPAGGYNEQFF
V gene: TRBV9; D gene: .; J gene: TRBJ2-7; CDR3 protein: CASSGDNLSYEQYF
V gene: TRBV20-1; D gene: TRBD2; J gene: TRBJ2-1; CDR3 protein: CSARMGGGYNEQFF
V gene: TRBV7-3; D gene: .; J gene: TRBJ2-5; CDR3 protein: CASSPFHRGETQYF
V gene: TRBV7-3; D gene: TRBD2; J gene: TRBJ2-1; CDR3 protein: CASSLLAGGPNEQFF
V gene: TRBV20-1; D gene: .; J gene: TRBJ1-6; CDR3 protein: CSATDIPRGIGSPLHF
V gene: TRBV5-8; D gene: .; J gene: TRBJ2-4; CDR3 protein: CASSLGGLAKNIQYF
V gene: TRBV2; D gene: TRBD2; J gene: TRBJ2-2; CDR3 protein: CASSETSGNGELFF
V gene: TRBV9; D gene: .; J gene: TRBJ1-2; CDR3 protein: CASSVGVDYGYTF